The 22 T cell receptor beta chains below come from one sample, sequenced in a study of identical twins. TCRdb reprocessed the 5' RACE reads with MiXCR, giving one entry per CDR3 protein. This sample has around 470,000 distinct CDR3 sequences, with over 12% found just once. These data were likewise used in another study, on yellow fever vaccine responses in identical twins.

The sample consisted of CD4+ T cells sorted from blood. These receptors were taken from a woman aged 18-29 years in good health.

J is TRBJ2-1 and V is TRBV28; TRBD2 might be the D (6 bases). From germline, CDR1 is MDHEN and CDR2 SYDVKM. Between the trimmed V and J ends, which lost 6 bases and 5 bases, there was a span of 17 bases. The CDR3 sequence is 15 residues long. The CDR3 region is CASRRLVGVHNEQFF. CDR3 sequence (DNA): TGTGCCAGCAGACGACTAGTCGGGGTTCACAATGAGCAGTTCTTC. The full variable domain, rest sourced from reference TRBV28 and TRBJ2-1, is DVKVTQSSRYLVKRTGEKVFLECVQDMDHENMFWYRQDPGLGLRLIYFSYDVKMKEKGDIPEGYSVSREKKERFSLILESASTNQTSMYLCASRRLVGVHNEQFFGPGTRLTVL.

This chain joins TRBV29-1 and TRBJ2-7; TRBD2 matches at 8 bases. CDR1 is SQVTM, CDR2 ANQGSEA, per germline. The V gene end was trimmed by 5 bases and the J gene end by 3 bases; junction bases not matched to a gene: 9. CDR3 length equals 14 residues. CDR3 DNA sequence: TGCAGCGTTAAAAGCGGGAGTTCGGACTACGAGCAGTACTTC. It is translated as CSVKSGSSDYEQYF.

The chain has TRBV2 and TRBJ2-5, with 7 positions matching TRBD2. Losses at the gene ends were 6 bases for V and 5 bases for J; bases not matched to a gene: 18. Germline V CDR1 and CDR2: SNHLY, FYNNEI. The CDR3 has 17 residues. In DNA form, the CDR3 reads TGTGCCAGCAGGGCCCCCGCTTGGACTAGTGGGGGGGAGACCCAGTACTTC. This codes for CASRAPAWTSGGETQYF.

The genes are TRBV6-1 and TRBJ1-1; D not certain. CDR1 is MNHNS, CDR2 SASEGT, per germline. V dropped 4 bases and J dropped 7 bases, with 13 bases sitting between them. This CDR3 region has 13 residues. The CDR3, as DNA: TGTGCCAGCAGTGGGCCTATAAGCGTTGAAGCTTTCTTT. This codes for CASSGPISVEAFF.

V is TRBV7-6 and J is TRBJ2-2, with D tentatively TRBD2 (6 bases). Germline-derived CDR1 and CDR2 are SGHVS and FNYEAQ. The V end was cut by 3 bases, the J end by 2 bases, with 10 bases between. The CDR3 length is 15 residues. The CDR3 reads CASSFTGTNTGELFF. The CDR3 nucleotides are TGTGCCAGCAGCTTCACCGGGACTAACACCGGGGAGCTGTTTTTT.

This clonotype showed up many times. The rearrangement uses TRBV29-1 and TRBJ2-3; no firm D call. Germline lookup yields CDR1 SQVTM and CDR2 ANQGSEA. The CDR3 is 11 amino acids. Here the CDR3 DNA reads TGCAGTAGGATAGACACAGATACGCAGTATTTT. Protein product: CSRIDTDTQYF.

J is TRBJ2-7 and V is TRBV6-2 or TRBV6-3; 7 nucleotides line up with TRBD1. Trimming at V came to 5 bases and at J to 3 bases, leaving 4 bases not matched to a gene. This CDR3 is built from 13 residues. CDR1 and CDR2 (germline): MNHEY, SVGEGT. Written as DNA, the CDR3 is TGTGCCAGCAGTGACAGGGTGGACTACGAGCAGTACTTC. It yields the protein CASSDRVDYEQYF.

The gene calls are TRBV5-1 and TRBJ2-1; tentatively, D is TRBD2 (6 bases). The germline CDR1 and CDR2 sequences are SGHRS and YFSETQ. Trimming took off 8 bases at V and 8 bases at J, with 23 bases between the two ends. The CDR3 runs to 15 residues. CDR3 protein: CASRVVGGGSDEQFF. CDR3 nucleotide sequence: TGCGCCAGTAGGGTAGTGGGCGGAGGGAGCGATGAGCAGTTCTTC.

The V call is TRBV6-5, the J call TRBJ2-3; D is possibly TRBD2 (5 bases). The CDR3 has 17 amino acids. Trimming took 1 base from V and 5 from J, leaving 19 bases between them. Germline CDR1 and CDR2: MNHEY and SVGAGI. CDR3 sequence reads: CASSYLASGVGIDTQYF. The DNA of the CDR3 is TGTGCCAGCAGTTACTTGGCCAGCGGTGTAGGTATAGATACGCAGTATTTT.

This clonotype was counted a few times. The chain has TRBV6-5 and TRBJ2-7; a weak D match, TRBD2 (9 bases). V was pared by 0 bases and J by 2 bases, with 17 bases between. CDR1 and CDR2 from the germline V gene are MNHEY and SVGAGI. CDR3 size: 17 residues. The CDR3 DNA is TGTGCCAGCAGTTACTCGCGGGGGGGGACAGGTCCCTACGAGCAGTACTTC. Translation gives CASSYSRGGTGPYEQYF.

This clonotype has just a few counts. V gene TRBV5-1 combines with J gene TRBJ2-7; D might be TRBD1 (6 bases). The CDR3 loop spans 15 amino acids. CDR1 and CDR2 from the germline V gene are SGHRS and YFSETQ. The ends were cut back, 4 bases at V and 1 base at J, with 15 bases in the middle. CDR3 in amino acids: CASSPKTGNSYEQYF. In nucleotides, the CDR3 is TGCGCCAGCAGCCCTAAGACAGGCAATTCCTACGAGCAGTACTTC.

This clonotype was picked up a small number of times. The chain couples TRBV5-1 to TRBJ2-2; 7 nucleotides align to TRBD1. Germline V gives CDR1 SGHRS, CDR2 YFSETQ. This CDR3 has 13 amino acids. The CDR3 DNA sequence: TGCGTTACAGGGGTAACGAACACCGGGGAGCTGTTTTTT. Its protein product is CVTGVTNTGELFF.

The CDR3 spells CASSPTWGEVNQETQYF. CDR3 DNA sequence: TGCGCCAGCAGCCCTACTTGGGGGGAAGTTAACCAAGAGACCCAGTACTTC. This chain connects TRBV5-1 to TRBJ2-5, with D perhaps TRBD2 (6 bases). The CDR3 has 17 residues. CDR1 is SGHRS and CDR2 is YFSETQ in the germline V gene. V dropped 4 bases and J dropped 0 bases, with 19 bases sitting between them.

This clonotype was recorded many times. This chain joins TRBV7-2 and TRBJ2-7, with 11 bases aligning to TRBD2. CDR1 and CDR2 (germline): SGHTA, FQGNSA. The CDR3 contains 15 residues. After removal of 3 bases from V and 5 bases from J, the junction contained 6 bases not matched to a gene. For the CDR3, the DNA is TGTGCCAGCAGCTTGACTAGCGGGAAGTCTCACGAGCAGTACTTC. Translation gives CASSLTSGKSHEQYF.

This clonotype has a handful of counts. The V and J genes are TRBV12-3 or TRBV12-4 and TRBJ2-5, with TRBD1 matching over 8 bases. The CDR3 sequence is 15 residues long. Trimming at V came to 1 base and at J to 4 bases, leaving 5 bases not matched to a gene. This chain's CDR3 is CASSLVGTGGETQYF. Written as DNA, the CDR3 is TGTGCCAGCAGTTTAGTAGGAACAGGGGGAGAGACCCAGTACTTC.

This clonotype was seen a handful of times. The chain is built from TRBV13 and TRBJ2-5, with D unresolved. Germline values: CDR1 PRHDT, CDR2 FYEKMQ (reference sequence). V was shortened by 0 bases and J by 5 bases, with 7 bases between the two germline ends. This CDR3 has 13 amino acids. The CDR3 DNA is TGTGCCAGCAGCTTAGGCAGGATTGAGACCCAGTACTTC. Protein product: CASSLGRIETQYF.

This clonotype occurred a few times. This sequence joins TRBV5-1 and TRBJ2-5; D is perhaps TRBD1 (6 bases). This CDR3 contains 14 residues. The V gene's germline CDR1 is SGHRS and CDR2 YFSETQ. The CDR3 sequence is CANRLGAHQETQYF. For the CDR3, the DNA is TGCGCTAACAGACTGGGGGCACACCAAGAGACCCAGTACTTC.

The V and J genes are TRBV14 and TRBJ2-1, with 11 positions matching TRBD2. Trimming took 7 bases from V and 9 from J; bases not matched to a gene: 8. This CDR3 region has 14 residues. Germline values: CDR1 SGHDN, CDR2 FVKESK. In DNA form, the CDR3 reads TGTGCCAGCATGTCGGCTAGCGGGAGGTTTGAGCAGTTCTTC. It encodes CASMSASGRFEQFF.

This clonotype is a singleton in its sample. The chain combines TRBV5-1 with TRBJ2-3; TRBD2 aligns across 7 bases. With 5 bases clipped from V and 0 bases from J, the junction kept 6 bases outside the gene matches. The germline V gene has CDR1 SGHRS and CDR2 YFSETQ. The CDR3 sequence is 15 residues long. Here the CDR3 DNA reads TGCGCCAGCAGTCTAAGCGGGATAAGCACAGATACGCAGTATTTT. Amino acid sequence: CASSLSGISTDTQYF.

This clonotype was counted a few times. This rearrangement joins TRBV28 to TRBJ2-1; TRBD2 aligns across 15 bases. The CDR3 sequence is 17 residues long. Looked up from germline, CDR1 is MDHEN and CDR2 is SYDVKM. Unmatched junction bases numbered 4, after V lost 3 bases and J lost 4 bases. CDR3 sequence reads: CASSLRTSGGVYNEQFF. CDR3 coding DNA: TGTGCCAGCAGTTTGCGGACTAGCGGGGGGGTATACAATGAGCAGTTCTTC.

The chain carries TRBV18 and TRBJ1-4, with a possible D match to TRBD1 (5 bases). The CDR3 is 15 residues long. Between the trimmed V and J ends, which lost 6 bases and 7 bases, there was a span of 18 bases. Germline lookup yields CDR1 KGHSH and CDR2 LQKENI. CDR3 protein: CASSPPDRSTEKLFF. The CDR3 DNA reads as TGTGCCAGCTCCCCTCCTGACAGATCAACTGAAAAACTGTTTTTT.

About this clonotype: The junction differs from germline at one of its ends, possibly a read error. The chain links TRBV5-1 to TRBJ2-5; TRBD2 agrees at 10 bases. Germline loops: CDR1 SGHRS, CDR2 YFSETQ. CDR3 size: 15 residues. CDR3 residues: CASSFTSGIQENQYF. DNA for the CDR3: TGCGCCAGCAGCTTCACTAGCGGGATCCAAGAGAACCAGTACTTC.